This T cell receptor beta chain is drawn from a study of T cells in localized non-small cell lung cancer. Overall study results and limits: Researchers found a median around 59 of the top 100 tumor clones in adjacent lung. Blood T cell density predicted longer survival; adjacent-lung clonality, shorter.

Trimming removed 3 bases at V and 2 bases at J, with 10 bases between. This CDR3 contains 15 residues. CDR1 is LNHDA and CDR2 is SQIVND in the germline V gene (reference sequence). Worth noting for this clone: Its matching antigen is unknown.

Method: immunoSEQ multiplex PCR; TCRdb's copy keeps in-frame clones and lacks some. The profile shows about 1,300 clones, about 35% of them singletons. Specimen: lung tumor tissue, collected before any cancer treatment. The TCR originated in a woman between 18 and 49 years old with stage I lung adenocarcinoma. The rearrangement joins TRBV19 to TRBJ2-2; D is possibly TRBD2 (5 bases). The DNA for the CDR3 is TGTGCCAGTAGTATCCGGGATCGCAACACCGGGGAGCTGTTTTTT. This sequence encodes CASSIRDRNTGELFF.